This T cell receptor (beta chain) was retrieved from a study of monozygotic twins with inflammatory bowel disease. Study-level findings and limits: Twin pairs that were concordant did not differ from discordant pairs in repertoire similarity, possibly from limited power. Among IBD patients, fewer clonotypes were shared with others than among healthy twins, especially with disease activity. Support for any single strong IBD-associated signal or clonotype was not found.

Germline V gene lookup returns CDR1 DFQATT and CDR2 SNEGSKA (reference sequence). The CDR3 length is 14 residues. TCRdb derives one entry per CDR3 protein from the 5' RACE reads, leaving out DNA. This sample's table reports under 150,000 distinct CDR3 sequences. Blood samples measuring roughly 2.6 ml were taken per donor. For this clonotype: The antigen is unknown.

The chain joins TRBV20-1 to TRBJ2-3; TCRdb reports TRBD1, a call that lacks DNA to check it against. The sequencing input was blood. The sequence was collected from a human donor with ulcerative colitis or Crohn's disease, or a healthy co-twin of an affected twin (not recorded which). The CDR3 loop is CSARVRTGANTQYF.